A selection of T cell receptor beta chains follows, all from one sample in a study of blood T cell repertoires in COVID-19. TCRdb's table, derived via immunoSEQ multiplex PCR, lists solely in-frame clones and lacks some. The sample has approximately 350,000 clones, more than 70% seen once. The sequenced material came from peripheral blood. The receptors originated from a woman in her 70s with COVID-19, enrolled during active disease. The conserved cysteine and the conserved F or W are not part of the CDR3 here.

>TRBJ1-1|TRBV18
ASSPETGVTEAF
>TRBJ2-5|TRBV19
ASTTGTDQETQY
>TRBJ1-5|TRBV19
ASSWSLYSNQPQH
>TRBJ1-1|TRBV28
ASSTRRGLGTEAF
>TRBJ1-5|TRBV30
AWSVQGGQPQH
>TRBJ2-5|TRBV5-1
ASSLTPLTSGGGETQY
>TRBJ2-7|TRBV27
ASSRQGYYEQY
>TRBJ2-5|TRBV2
ASSEGGTRQETQY
>TRBJ2-7|TRBV5-1
ASSLVQVIPYEQY
>TRBJ2-7|TRBV7-2
ASSLKGYEQY
>TRBJ1-1|TRBV29-1
SVEEWSTEAF
>TRBJ2-4|TRBV19
ASSIRTGVIIQY
>TRBJ1-6|TRBV3-1/TRBV3-2
ASSQKGGGSNSPLH
>TRBJ2-7|TRBV11-2
ASSLGGPQNYEQY
>TRBJ1-4|TRBV6-1
ASSETVATNEKLF
>TRBJ2-3|TRBV29-1
SVVGTREDTQY
>TRBJ1-5|TRBV4-1
ASSQDDRQGINQPQH
>TRBJ1-4|TRBV5-6
ASSSGGEDGEKLF
>TRBJ1-1|TRBV9
ASGEGANTEAF
>TRBJ2-1|TRBV2
ASSGTEDSYNEQF
>TRBJ1-2|TRBV5-1
ASSFLTPGHPSFYGYT
>TRBJ1-1|TRBV7-2
ASSSHRETEAF
>TRBJ2-1|TRBV6-5
ASWGGTLGDEQF
>TRBJ2-7|TRBV7-9
ASSPDTSPSYEQY